This TCR beta chain comes out of a study of graft-versus-host responses after intestinal transplantation. Whole-study context: Each patient got anti-thymocyte globulin induction, then tacrolimus and steroids for approximately three years.

TCRdb's table, derived via immunoSEQ multiplex PCR, lists solely in-frame clones and lacks some. The repertoire consists of over 60,000 clones, with around 90% occurring once and the leading ten covering 6.7%. Trimming cost V 3 bases and J 7 bases, with 9 bases left between them. Germline V gene sequence: CDR1 SQVTM, CDR2 ANQGSEA. The CDR3 is made up of 11 amino acids. The V gene is TRBV29-1, the J gene TRBJ1-2; D not resolved. The sample was bone marrow, taken less than 750 days after intestinal transplantation. The clonotype comes from a human patient who received an intestinal transplant, so some T cells may come from the graft donor. The CDR3 region has the DNA TGCAGCGTTGATGCTGGTCGTGGCTACACCTTC. Translating it yields CSVDAGRGYTF.